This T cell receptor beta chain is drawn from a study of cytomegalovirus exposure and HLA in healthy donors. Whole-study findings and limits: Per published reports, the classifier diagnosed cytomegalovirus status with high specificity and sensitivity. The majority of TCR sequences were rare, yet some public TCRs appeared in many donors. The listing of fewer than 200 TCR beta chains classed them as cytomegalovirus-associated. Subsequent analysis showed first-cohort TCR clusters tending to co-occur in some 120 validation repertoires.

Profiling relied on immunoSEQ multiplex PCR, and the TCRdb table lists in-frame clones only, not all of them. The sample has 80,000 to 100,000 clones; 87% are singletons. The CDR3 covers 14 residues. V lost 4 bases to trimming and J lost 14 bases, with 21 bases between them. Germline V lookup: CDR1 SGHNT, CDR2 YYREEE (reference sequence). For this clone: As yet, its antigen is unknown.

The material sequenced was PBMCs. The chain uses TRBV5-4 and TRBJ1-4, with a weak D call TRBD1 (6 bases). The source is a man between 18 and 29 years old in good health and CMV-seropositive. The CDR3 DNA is TGTGCCAGCAGCAACGCGGCACTTGAGGGGGTCCTGTTTTTT. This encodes CASSNAALEGVLFF. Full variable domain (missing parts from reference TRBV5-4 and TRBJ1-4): ETGVTQSPTHLIKTRGQQVTLRCSSQSGHNTVSWYQQALGQGPQFIFQYYREEENGRGNFPPRFSGLQFPNYSSELNVNALELDDSALYLCASSNAALEGVLFFGSGTQLSVL.